This TCR beta chain is drawn from a study of graft-versus-host responses after intestinal transplantation listed by TCRdb under 2021. Background for the entire study: Recipients received multivisceral, liver-intestinal, or isolated intestinal transplants. Anti-thymocyte globulin induction was given to all recipients, followed by maintenance tacrolimus and steroids for 3 to 4 years. Graft-versus-host and host-versus-graft alloreactive T cell clones were tracked in the graft, circulation and bone marrow after intestinal transplantation using bulk TCR-beta CDR3 sequencing. Alloreactive clones were identified by sequencing pre-transplant mixed lymphocyte reaction products and comparing them with unstimulated pre-transplant donor and recipient T cells. The cohort enrolled some 23 intestinal transplant recipients, one of whom was a retransplant, and a few patients without pretransplant specimens were excluded. Donor T cell macrochimerism was defined as a peak of at least 4% donor T cells among recipient peripheral blood mononuclear cells. Instead of going to the commercial service, samples from a few later patients were sequenced in-house on an Illumina MiSeq and processed with MiXCR. Study-wide conclusions, independent of this receptor: GvH clones turned up in recipient bone marrow, with some appearing earlier in ileal mucosa or blood, a pattern consistent with an intestinal mucosal origin. Peak levels of circulating GvH clones were associated with declines in HvG clones early after transplant. Conclusions were limited by the relatively low number and heterogeneity of intestinal transplant patients. In the allografts of patients with donor T cell macrochimerism, GvH to HvG T cell clonal ratios were high.

As concerns this clone: There is no known antigen for this receptor. Qualities for individual bases were not recorded, and no much larger clone is one base off.

Measured from the cysteine to the phenylalanine, the CDR3 is 14 residues long. Only the CDR3 DNA stays, 42 bases, in frame from base 1. From a lookup of the germline V gene, CDR1 and CDR2 are MNHNS and SASEGT. V trim: 10 bases; J trim: 5 bases; unmatched bases: 13. The library came from the immunoSEQ multiplex PCR assay. For most patients, genomic DNA was isolated with the Qiagen DNeasy Blood and Tissue Kit and shipped frozen to Adaptive Biotechnologies for TCR sequencing. High-throughput TCR-beta CDR3 sequencing of genomic DNA from most patients was performed by Adaptive Biotechnologies. The original methods were these. Adaptive's ImmunoSEQ software supplied the TCR sequencing data for about 18 patients, while MiXCR and VDJtools were used to process a few other patients. To correct CD4 versus CD8 sorting errors, any sequence found in both subsets at a frequency ratio below 5:1 was removed. Because the origin of CDR3 nucleotide sequences shared between donor and recipient could not be assigned, those sequences were removed. At least 2-fold expansion over unstimulated cells and a minimum CFSE-low frequency of 0.002% (template counts) or 0.001% (read counts) were required for clones to be classified as alloreactive. A clone was considered mappable if detected in the sequenced pre-transplant spleen, lymph node, or MLR CFSE-low populations of the donor or recipient. The cumulative frequency of alloreactive clones was calculated as a percentage of all sequences, weighted by copy number. Imported from immuneACCESS, the table was reduced by TCRdb to in-frame sequences with V and J called. These copies leave out some clones; in studies compared against another copy, an unresolved V gene accounts for under half, and the cause of the remainder is not known. D and trimming were read from the DNA, whereas the V and J calls and clone size are those reported in that table. The sample yields tens of thousands of clones; almost 90% were counted once. In total, the top ten clones hold around 0.11% of the sample.

Explained via the paper, the time point label denotes: cells obtained before transplantation from donor or recipient. CD3+CD4+ and CD3+CD8+ populations were FACS-sorted from unstimulated pre-transplant donor and recipient cells taken from spleen or lymph nodes. The sequenced sample was unstimulated CD4+ T cells sorted from spleen or lymph node cells, obtained before intestinal transplant. In this chain, TRBV6-1 is recombined with TRBJ2-7, with 8 bases in between that match TRBD2. This TCR was sampled from a human donor who received an intestinal transplant. For the CDR3, the sequence is CAINRGGQFNEQYF. Here is the DNA: TGTGCCATAAACCGGGGGGGCCAATTTAACGAGCAGTACTTC.